The TCR beta chain described here comes from a study of T cell repertoires in cytomegalovirus infection. The study, taken as a whole, reports: In two of eight donors, the top clonotype was HLA-C-restricted CMV-specific.

V lost 0 bases to trimming and J lost 5 bases; unmatched junction nucleotides: 11. Germline lookup yields CDR1 SGHRS and CDR2 YFSETQ. The CDR3 is made up of 17 amino acids. TCRdb ran MiXCR on the reads and lists one entry per CDR3 protein. The sample includes about 150,000 distinct CDR3 sequences, 17% seen only once; the top ten take over 15%. This clonotype was counted a few times. Its antigen is not known. This rearrangement joins TRBV5-1 to TRBJ2-1, with TRBD2 identical over 7 bases. The source is a human donor in good health (CMV status not recorded). Some clones in this sample may be carry-over from other donors' samples. Sequenced: CD8+ T cells from PBMCs. The CDR3: CASSLVSQRGTHNEQFF. For the CDR3, the DNA is TGCGCCAGCAGCTTGGTGTCGCAGCGGGGAACTCACAATGAGCAGTTCTTC.